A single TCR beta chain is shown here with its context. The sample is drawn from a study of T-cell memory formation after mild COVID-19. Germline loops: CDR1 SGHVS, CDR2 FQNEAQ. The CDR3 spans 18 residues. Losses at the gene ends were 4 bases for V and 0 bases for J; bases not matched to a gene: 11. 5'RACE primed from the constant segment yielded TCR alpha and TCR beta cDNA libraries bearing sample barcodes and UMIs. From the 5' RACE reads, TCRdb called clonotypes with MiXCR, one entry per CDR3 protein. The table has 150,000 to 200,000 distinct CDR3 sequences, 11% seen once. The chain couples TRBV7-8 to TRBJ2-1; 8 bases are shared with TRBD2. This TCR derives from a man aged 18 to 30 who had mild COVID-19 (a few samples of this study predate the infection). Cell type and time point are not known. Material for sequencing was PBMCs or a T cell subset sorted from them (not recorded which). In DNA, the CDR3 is TGTGCCAGCAGCTCAAGTCATAGCGGGGTAAGCTCCTACAATGAGCAGTTCTTC. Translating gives CASSSSHSGVSSYNEQFF.